This is a list of T cell receptor beta chains from one sample in a study of PD-L1 blockade in urothelial cancer. Using immunoSEQ multiplex PCR, the repertoire was profiled, and TCRdb retains in-frame clones only, with some absent. The sample comprises 80,000 to 100,000 clones, about 80% of which are singletons, and more than 8% rests with the top ten. Here the sequenced sample was PBMCs, taken around atezolizumab (anti-PD-L1) treatment. These receptors were obtained from a man aged 70 or older with urothelial cancer. Both conserved end residues are part of each CDR3. D genes are given only for firm matches. Size values are once, few and many counts, or a class for expanded clones, and some rows have none.

abundance: NA; len: 15; v_gene: TRBV7-6; j_gene: TRBJ2-1; d_gene: TRBD1; CDR3aa: CASSLLRDRGNEQFF; CDR3nt: TGTGCCAGCAGCCTCCTCCGGGACAGGGGTAATGAGCAGTTCTTC
abundance: few; len: 15; v_gene: TRBV7-2; j_gene: TRBJ1-1; d_gene: TRBD1; CDR3aa: CASSWDRRLNTEAFF; CDR3nt: TGTGCCAGCAGCTGGGACAGGCGACTGAACACTGAAGCTTTCTTT
abundance: NA; len: 14; v_gene: TRBV9; j_gene: TRBJ2-7; d_gene: TRBD1; CDR3aa: CASNTGQGSNEQYF; CDR3nt: TGTGCCAGCAACACGGGACAGGGGTCCAACGAGCAGTACTTC
abundance: NA; len: 11; v_gene: TRBV7-9; j_gene: TRBJ2-7; d_gene: NA; CDR3aa: CASSPSYEQYF; CDR3nt: TGTGCCAGCAGCCCTAGTTACGAGCAGTACTTC
abundance: NA; len: 15; v_gene: TRBV19; j_gene: TRBJ1-5; d_gene: NA; CDR3aa: CASGFEGSGNQPQHF; CDR3nt: TGTGCCAGTGGGTTCGAGGGAAGTGGTAATCAGCCCCAGCATTTT
abundance: NA; len: 13; v_gene: TRBV27; j_gene: TRBJ2-3; d_gene: NA; CDR3aa: CASSHTGTDTQYF; CDR3nt: TGTGCCAGCAGCCACACCGGCACAGATACGCAGTATTTT
abundance: NA; len: 14; v_gene: TRBV2; j_gene: TRBJ2-6; d_gene: NA; CDR3aa: CASLDNSGANVLTF; CDR3nt: TGTGCCAGCCTTGACAACTCTGGGGCCAACGTCCTGACTTTC
abundance: NA; len: 15; v_gene: TRBV19; j_gene: TRBJ1-4; d_gene: NA; CDR3aa: CASSTIQEGGEKLFF; CDR3nt: TGTGCCAGTAGTACAATTCAAGAGGGCGGTGAAAAACTGTTTTTT
abundance: few; len: 15; v_gene: TRBV6-5; j_gene: TRBJ2-7; d_gene: TRBD1; CDR3aa: CASSRSGQASYEQYF; CDR3nt: TGTGCCAGCAGTAGGTCGGGACAGGCTTCCTACGAGCAGTACTTC
abundance: NA; len: 14; v_gene: TRBV18; j_gene: TRBJ1-1; d_gene: NA; CDR3aa: CASTGGSANTEAFF; CDR3nt: TGTGCCTCAACCGGGGGGTCGGCGAACACTGAAGCTTTCTTT
abundance: few; len: 15; v_gene: TRBV5-4; j_gene: TRBJ2-1; d_gene: TRBD2; CDR3aa: CASSLKLAVYNEQFF; CDR3nt: TGTGCCAGCAGCTTGAAACTAGCGGTTTACAATGAGCAGTTCTTC
abundance: few; len: 17; v_gene: TRBV4-1; j_gene: TRBJ1-5; d_gene: TRBD1; CDR3aa: CASSHSPGQGGGQPQHF; CDR3nt: TGCGCCAGCAGCCACTCGCCGGGACAAGGGGGCGGGCAGCCCCAGCATTTT
abundance: once; len: 18; v_gene: TRBV7-9; j_gene: TRBJ1-1; d_gene: TRBD1; CDR3aa: CASSPGGDRGRLGTEAFF; CDR3nt: TGTGCCAGCAGCCCCGGGGGTGACAGGGGCCGCCTTGGGACTGAAGCTTTCTTT
abundance: NA; len: 13; v_gene: TRBV19; j_gene: TRBJ1-2; d_gene: NA; CDR3aa: CASLGLSKGSYTF; CDR3nt: TGTGCCAGTCTTGGCCTTTCGAAGGGGAGCTACACCTTC
abundance: NA; len: 15; v_gene: TRBV7-2; j_gene: TRBJ2-7; d_gene: TRBD2; CDR3aa: CASSWGLAAPYEQYF; CDR3nt: TGTGCCAGCAGCTGGGGACTAGCGGCACCCTACGAGCAGTACTTC
abundance: NA; len: 14; v_gene: TRBV11-3; j_gene: TRBJ2-7; d_gene: NA; CDR3aa: CASSWDLSSYEQYF; CDR3nt: TGTGCCAGCAGCTGGGACTTAAGCTCCTACGAGCAGTACTTC